This T cell receptor (beta chain) was identified in a study of T cell responses to AZD1222 COVID-19 vaccine. Study observations and caveats: Mostly white British, mostly female donors; authors suggested clonal diversity may be underestimated. Reports indicate that nearly half of spike-specific TCRs are directed at unmutated variant regions. Vaccine-associated CD4 TCRs ranged over spike, dominating at 160-218 and 743-854. Baseline testing showed seropositivity in only five to seven AZD1222 recipients.

This clone was recorded only once. The target antigen is unknown. Generated by immunoSEQ multiplex PCR, the TCRdb table keeps only in-frame clones and is missing some. The repertoire holds 120,000 to 150,000 clones, approximately 89% seen once, with approximately 1.8% in the top ten. The germline V gene encodes CDR1 SGHDN and CDR2 FVKESK. Trimming cost V 2 bases and J 6 bases, with 3 bases left between them. The CDR3 is 11 residues long. The chain carries TRBV14 and TRBJ2-3; no clear D gene. The sequences come from peripheral blood, collected 28 days after the second AZD1222 dose. This clonotype originated in an adult who received the AZD1222 COVID-19 vaccine. The CDR3 is CASSQMDTQYF. The CDR3 nucleotides read TGTGCCAGCAGCCAAATGGATACGCAGTATTTT.